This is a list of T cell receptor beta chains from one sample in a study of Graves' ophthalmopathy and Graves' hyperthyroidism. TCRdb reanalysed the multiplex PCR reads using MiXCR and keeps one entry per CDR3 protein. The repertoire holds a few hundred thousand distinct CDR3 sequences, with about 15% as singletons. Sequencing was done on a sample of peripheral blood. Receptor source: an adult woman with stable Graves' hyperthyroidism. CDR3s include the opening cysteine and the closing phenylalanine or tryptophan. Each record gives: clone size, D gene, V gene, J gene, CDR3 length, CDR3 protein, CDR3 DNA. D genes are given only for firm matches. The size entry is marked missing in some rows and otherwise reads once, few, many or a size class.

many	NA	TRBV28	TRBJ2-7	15	CASSRTTWKPYEQYF	TGTGCCAGCAGTCGAACGACATGGAAGCCCTACGAGCAGTACTTC
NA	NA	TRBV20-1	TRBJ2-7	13	CSAIGLGGYDQYF	TGCAGTGCGATCGGACTGGGTGGCTACGATCAGTACTTC
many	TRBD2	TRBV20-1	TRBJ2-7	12	CSARTSGSEQYF	TGCAGTGCAAGGACTAGCGGGAGCGAGCAGTACTTC
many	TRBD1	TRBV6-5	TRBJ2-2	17	CASSFPPGTGGTGELFF	TGTGCCAGCAGTTTCCCCCCCGGGACAGGGGGTACCGGGGAGCTGTTTTTT
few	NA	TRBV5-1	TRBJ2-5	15	CASSLVLAHQETQYF	TGCGCCAGCAGCTTGGTATTAGCGCATCAAGAGACCCAGTACTTC
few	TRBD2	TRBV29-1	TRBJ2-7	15	CSVGAGTSGALEQYF	TGCAGCGTTGGGGCCGGGACTAGCGGCGCTCTCGAGCAGTACTTC
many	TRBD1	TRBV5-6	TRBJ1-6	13	CASKLTGVSPLHF	TGTGCCAGCAAACTAACAGGGGTCTCACCCCTCCACTTT
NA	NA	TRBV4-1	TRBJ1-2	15	CASSQVQGENYGYTF	TGCGCCAGCAGCCAAGTGCAGGGCGAGAACTATGGCTACACCTTC
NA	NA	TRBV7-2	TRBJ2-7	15	CASSPLPGPGHEQYF	TGTGCCAGCAGCCCCCTCCCCGGCCCCGGTCACGAGCAGTACTTC
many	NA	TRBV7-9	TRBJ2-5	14	CASKSNPAQETQYF	TGTGCCAGCAAATCAAATCCCGCTCAAGAGACCCAGTACTTC
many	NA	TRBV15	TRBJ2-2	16	CATSDPRVGVNGELFF	TGTGCCACCAGCGACCCTCGCGTGGGGGTAAACGGGGAGCTGTTTTTT
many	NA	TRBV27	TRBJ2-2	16	CASSARDGLYTGELFF	TGTGCCAGCAGTGCCAGGGACGGACTATACACCGGGGAGCTGTTTTTT
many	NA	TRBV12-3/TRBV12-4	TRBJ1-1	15	CASTPPEGYYTEAFF	TGTGCCAGCACCCCCCCCGAGGGGTACTACACTGAAGCTTTCTTT
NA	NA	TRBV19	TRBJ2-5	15	CASSTGAPPQETQYF	TGTGCCAGTTCCACGGGGGCCCCGCCCCAAGAGACCCAGTACTTC
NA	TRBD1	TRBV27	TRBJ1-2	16	CASSLSPGQGPYGYTF	TGTGCCAGCAGTTTATCTCCGGGACAGGGGCCCTATGGCTACACCTTC
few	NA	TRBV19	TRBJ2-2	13	CASSIEMSGELFF	TGTGCCAGTAGTATAGAGATGTCCGGGGAGCTGTTTTTT
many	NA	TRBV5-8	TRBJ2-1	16	CASSLTHDYTTNEQFF	TGTGCCAGCAGCTTGACCCACGACTATACAACCAATGAGCAGTTCTTC
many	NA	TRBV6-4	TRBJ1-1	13	CASSPGGGGEAFF	TGTGCCAGCAGTCCGGGTGGAGGAGGGGAAGCTTTCTTT
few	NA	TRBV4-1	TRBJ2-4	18	CASSQGGPAGLAKNIQYF	TGCGCCAGCAGCCAAGGAGGTCCGGCAGGACTAGCCAAAAACATTCAGTACTTC
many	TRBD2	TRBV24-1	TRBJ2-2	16	CATSAQAGGFSGELFF	TGTGCCACCAGTGCTCAAGCGGGAGGGTTCTCCGGGGAGCTGTTTTTT
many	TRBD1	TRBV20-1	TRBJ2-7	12	CPFGDRVPEQYF	TGCCCATTTGGGGACAGGGTGCCCGAGCAGTACTTC
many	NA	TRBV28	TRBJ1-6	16	CASSPPPGTASEPLHF	TGTGCCAGCAGTCCCCCCCCGGGCACGGCGTCCGAACCCCTCCACTTT
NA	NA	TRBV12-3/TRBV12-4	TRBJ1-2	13	CASSKSGARGYTF	TGTGCCAGCAGTAAATCGGGGGCGCGGGGCTACACCTTC
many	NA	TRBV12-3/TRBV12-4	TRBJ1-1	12	CASSLVRGALFF	TGTGCCAGCAGTTTAGTGAGGGGGGCGCTATTCTTT
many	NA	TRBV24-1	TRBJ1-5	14	CATSEGGGNQPQHF	TGTGCCACCAGTGAGGGGGGGGGAAATCAGCCCCAGCATTTT
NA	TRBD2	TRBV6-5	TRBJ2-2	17	CASSLLAGVGTTGELFF	TGTGCCAGCAGTTTATTAGCGGGAGTCGGTACCACCGGGGAGCTGTTTTTT
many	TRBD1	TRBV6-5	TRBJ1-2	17	CASSYLGQGAANYGYTF	TGTGCCAGCAGTTACTTAGGACAGGGGGCGGCTAACTATGGCTACACCTTC
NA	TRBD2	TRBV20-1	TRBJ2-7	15	CSARSIKGLADEQYF	TGCAGTGCTAGATCGATTAAGGGACTAGCCGACGAGCAGTACTTC
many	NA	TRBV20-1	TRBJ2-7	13	CSARTGASYEQYF	TGCAGTGCTCGAACCGGGGCTTCCTACGAGCAGTACTTC
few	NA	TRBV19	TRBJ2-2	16	CASSPGTAINTGELFF	TGTGCCAGTAGTCCCGGGACGGCGATTAACACCGGGGAGCTGTTTTTT
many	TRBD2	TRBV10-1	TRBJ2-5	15	CASSEGLAGVETQYF	TGCGCCAGCAGTGAGGGACTAGCGGGAGTGGAGACCCAGTACTTC
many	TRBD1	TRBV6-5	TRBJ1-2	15	CASSYSGTANYGYTF	TGTGCCAGCAGTTACAGCGGGACAGCTAACTATGGCTACACCTTC
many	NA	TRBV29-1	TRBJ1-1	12	CSARDMNTEAFF	TGCAGCGCGAGGGACATGAACACTGAAGCTTTCTTT
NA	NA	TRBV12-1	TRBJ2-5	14	CASSSPVGGETQYF	TGTGCCAGCAGCTCCCCCGTTGGCGGCGAGACCCAGTACTTC
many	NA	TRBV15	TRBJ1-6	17	CATSLGQGDSYNSPFHF	TGTGCCACCAGCCTCGGGCAGGGAGACTCCTATAATTCACCCTTCCACTTT
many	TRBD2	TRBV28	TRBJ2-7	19	CASSSSGTGPSGRAYEQYF	TGTGCCAGCAGTTCCTCCGGGACAGGGCCTAGCGGGAGGGCCTACGAGCAGTACTTC
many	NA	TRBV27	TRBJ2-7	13	CASSLRQAGEQYF	TGTGCCAGCTCCTTGCGGCAGGCGGGCGAGCAGTACTTC
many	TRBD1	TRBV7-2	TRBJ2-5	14	CASSLTGVAETQYF	TGTGCCAGCAGTCTCACAGGGGTTGCAGAGACCCAGTACTTC
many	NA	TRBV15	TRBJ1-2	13	CATSRALGGQITF	TGTGCCACCAGCAGAGCTTTAGGGGGACAAATCACCTTC
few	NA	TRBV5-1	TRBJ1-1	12	CASSLEGRGADF	TGCGCCAGCAGCTTAGAAGGCCGGGGTGCAGATTTT